This TCR beta chain was obtained from a study of CD8 T cells in ankylosing spondylitis (dated by TCRdb to the late 2010s). Background on the whole study: To find TCR variants linked to disease, the study profiled T cell receptor beta repertoires in ankylosing spondylitis patients and healthy donors. The full study cohort was made up of about 24 ankylosing spondylitis patients and 108 healthy donors. Samples of peripheral blood were taken, and for ankylosing spondylitis patients, synovial fluid was collected as well. What the research found in general, with its limitations: According to the report, matched synovial fluid samples from ankylosing spondylitis patients were significantly enriched for the disease-linked clones. Blood from ankylosing spondylitis patients appeared to be characterized by a TCR beta motif composed of eight highly homologous amino acid variants. The disease-linked clones showed a CD8+ phenotype and occurred at relatively low frequencies in peripheral blood. Some motif variants had previously been reported in the synovial fluid and blood of reactive arthritis patients, which suggests shared mechanisms of disease initiation.

This clonotype was picked up many times. Which antigen it targets is not known. No base quality information exists; no much larger clone differs at one position. Sequenced using an Illumina HiSeq 2500. TCR beta libraries were prepared by quantitative 5'-RACE with molecular barcodes. The paper's processing steps were these. A new computational method based on a probabilistic model of VDJ rearrangement was used to identify disease-linked TCR variants. TCRdb reprocessing: public reads trimmed at Q25 with fastp, clones called with MiXCR, in-frame beta chains kept. Each entry merges the rows of one CDR3 protein and shows their most common DNA and genes. TCRdb, not the authors, supplied the V and J calls. Across this sample there are fewer than 550,000 distinct CDR3 sequences, with approximately 5.3% seen only once. The top ten constitute under 4.5% of the sample. Sequences MNHEY (CDR1) and SMNVEV (CDR2) are obtained from the germline V gene (reference sequence). CDR3 length: 15 amino acids, cysteine to phenylalanine. The only DNA kept is the CDR3, 45 bases in frame from the first base. V is reduced by 4 bases and J by 2 bases, leaving a spacing of 11 bases between them.

In this chain, TRBV27 is recombined with TRBJ2-2, with TRBD1 tentatively as D gene (6 bases match). The clonotype comes from a male donor with ankylosing spondylitis. The sequenced sample consisted of blood, either unsorted or a sorted T cell fraction (not recorded which). In nucleotide form, the sequence is TGTGCCAGCAGTTCCGGGACACATAACACCGGGGAGCTGTTTTTT. This translates into CASSSGTHNTGELFF.